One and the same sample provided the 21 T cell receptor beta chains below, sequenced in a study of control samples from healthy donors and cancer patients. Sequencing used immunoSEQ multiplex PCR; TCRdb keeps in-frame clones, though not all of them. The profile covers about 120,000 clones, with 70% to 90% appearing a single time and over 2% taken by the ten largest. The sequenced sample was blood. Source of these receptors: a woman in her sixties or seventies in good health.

CDR3 region: CASSSPGLGGGLTEAFF. The CDR3 DNA reads as TGTGCCAGCAGTTCTCCCGGACTGGGAGGGGGTTTGACTGAAGCTTTCTTT. The chain uses TRBV28 and TRBJ1-1; TRBD1 might be the D (6 bases). This CDR3 comprises 17 residues. Germline V gene sequence: CDR1 MDHEN, CDR2 SYDVKM. Trimming cost V 4 bases and J 5 bases, with 23 bases left between them.

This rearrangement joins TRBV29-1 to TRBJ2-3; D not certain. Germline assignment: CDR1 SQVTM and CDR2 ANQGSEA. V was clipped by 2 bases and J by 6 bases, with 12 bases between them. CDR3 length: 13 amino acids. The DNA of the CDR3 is TGCAGCGTTGAAACCACGCGTCTGGATACGCAGTATTTT. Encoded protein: CSVETTRLDTQYF.

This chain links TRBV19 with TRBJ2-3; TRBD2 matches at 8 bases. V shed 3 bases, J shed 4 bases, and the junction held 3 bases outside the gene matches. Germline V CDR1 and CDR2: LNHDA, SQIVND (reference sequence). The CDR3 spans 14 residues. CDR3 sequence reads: CASSMGLGADTQYF. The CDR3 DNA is TGTGCCAGTAGTATGGGACTAGGTGCAGATACGCAGTATTTT. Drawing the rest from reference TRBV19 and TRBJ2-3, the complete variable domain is DGGITQSPKYLFRKEGQNVTLSCEQNLNHDAMYWYRQDPGQGLRLIYYSQIVNDFQKGDIAEGYSVSREKKESFPLTVTSAQKNPTAFYLCASSMGLGADTQYFGPGTRLTVL.

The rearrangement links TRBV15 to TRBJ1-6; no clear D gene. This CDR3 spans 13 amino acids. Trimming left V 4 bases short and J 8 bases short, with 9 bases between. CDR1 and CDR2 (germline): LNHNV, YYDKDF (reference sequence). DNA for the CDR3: TGTGCCACCAGCACAGCGGGAGATTCACCCCTCCACTTT. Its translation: CATSTAGDSPLHF.

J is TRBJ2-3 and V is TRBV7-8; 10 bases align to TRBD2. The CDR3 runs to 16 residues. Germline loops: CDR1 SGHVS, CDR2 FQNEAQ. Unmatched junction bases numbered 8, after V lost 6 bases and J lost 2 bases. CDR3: CASRELAGSSTDTQYF. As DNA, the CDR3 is TGTGCCAGCAGGGAACTAGCGGGGTCATCCACAGATACGCAGTATTTT. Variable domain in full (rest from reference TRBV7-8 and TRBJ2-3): GAGVSQSPRYKVAKRGQDVALRCDPISGHVSLFWYQQALGQGPEFLTYFQNEAQLDKSGLPSDRFFAERPEGSVSTLKIQRTQQEDSAVYLCASRELAGSSTDTQYFGPGTRLTVL.

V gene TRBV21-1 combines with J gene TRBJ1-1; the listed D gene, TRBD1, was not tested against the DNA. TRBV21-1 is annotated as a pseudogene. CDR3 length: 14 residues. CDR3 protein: CAPPRGQGYTEAFF. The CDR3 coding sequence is TGTGCCCCACCGAGGGGACAGGGATACACTGAAGCTTTCTTT.

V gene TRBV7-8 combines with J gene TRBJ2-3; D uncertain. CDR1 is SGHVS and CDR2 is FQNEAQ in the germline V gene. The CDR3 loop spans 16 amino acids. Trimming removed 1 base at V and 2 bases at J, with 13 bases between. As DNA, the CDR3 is TGTGCCAGCAGCTTAGTTGGGGTCGGTCTCACAGATACGCAGTATTTT. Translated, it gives CASSLVGVGLTDTQYF.

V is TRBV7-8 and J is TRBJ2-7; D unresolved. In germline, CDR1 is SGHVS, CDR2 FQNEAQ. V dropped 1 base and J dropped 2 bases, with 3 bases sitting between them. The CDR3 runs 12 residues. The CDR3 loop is CASSLVAYEQYF. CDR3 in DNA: TGTGCCAGCAGCTTAGTGGCCTACGAGCAGTACTTC.

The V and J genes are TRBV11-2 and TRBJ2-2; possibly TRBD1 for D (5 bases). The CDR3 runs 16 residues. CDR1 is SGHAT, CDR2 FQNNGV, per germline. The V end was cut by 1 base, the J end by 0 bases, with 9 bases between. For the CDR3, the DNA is TGTGCCAGCAGCTTAGCAGGGAATTCGAACACCGGGGAGCTGTTTTTT. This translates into CASSLAGNSNTGELFF.

The CDR3 DNA follows: TGTGCCAGCAGCCCGTCCGGAGAGACCCAGTACTTC. This sequence encodes CASSPSGETQYF. The chain combines TRBV11-1 with TRBJ2-5; D gene ambiguous. This CDR3 is 12 amino acids long. The V end lost 5 bases, the J end lost 4 bases, and 8 bases lay between the germline ends. Germline loops: CDR1 SGHAT, CDR2 FQDESV (reference sequence).

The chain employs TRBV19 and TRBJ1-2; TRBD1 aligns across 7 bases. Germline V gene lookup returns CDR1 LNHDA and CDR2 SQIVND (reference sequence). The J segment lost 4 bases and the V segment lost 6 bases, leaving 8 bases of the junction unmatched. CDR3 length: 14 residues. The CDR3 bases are TGTGCCAGTAGAACAGAGGGGGCAGGCTATGGCTACACCTTC. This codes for CASRTEGAGYGYTF.

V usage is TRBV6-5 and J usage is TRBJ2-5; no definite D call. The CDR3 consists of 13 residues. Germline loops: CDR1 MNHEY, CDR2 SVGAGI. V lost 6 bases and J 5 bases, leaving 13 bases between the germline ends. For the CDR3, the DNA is TGTGCCAGCAGCCCGGTTCCCTGGGAGACCCAGTACTTC. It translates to CASSPVPWETQYF.

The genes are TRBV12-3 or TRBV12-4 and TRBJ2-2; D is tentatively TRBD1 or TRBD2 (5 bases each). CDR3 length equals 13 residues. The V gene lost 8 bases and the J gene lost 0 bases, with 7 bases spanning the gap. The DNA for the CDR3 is TGTGCCAGCGGGGGAGCGAACACCGGGGAGCTGTTTTTT. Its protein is CASGGANTGELFF.

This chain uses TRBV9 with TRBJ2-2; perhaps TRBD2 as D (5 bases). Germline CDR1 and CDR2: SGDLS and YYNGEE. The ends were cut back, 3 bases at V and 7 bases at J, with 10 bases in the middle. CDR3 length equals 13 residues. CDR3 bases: TGTGCCAGCAGCGCTGAGGGTCGCGGGGAGCTGTTTTTT. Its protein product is CASSAEGRGELFF. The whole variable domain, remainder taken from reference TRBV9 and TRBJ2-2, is DSGVTQTPKHLITATGQRVTLRCSPRSGDLSVYWYQQSLDQGLQFLIQYYNGEERAKGNILERFSAQQFPDLHSELNLSSLELGDSALYFCASSAEGRGELFFGEGSRLTVL.

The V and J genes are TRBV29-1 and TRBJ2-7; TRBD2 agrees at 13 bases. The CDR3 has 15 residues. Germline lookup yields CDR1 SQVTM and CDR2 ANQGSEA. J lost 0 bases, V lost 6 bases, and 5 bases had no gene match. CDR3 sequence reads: CSVSGLAGSSYEQYF. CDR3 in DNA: TGCAGCGTCTCGGGACTAGCGGGGAGCTCCTACGAGCAGTACTTC.

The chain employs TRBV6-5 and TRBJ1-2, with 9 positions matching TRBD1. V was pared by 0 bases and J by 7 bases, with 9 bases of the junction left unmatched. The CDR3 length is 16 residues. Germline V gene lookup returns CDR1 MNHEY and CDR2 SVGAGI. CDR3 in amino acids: CASSYSFFGTGSGYTF. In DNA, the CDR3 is TGTGCCAGCAGTTACTCCTTTTTCGGGACAGGGAGTGGCTACACCTTC.

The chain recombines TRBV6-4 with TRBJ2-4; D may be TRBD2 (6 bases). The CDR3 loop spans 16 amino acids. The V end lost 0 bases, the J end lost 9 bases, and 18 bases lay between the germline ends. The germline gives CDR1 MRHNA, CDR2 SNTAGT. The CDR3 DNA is TGTGCCAGCAGTGACTCGTCTTTGACTAGGGCAGGCATTCAGTACTTC. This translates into CASSDSSLTRAGIQYF.

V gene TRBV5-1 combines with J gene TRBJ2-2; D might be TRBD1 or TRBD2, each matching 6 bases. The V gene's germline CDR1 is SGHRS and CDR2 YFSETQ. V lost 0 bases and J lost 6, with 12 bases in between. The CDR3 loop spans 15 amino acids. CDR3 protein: CASSLEGGMAGELFF. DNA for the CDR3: TGCGCCAGCAGCTTGGAGGGGGGTATGGCCGGGGAGCTGTTTTTT.

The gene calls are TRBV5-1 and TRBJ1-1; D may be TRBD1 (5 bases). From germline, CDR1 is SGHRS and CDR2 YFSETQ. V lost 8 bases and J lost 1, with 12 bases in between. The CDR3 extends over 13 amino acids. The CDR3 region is CASRRQPNTEAFF. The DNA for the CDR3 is TGCGCCAGTCGGCGACAGCCGAACACTGAAGCTTTCTTT.

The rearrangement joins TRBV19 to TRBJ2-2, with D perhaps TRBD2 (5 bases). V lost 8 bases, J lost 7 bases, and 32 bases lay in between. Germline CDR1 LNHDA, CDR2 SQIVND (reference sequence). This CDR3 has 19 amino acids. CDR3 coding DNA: TGTGCCAGTCATTATTCGCCGATGGGGAGCTTGGAGGTTATCGGGGAGCTGTTTTTT. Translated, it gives CASHYSPMGSLEVIGELFF.

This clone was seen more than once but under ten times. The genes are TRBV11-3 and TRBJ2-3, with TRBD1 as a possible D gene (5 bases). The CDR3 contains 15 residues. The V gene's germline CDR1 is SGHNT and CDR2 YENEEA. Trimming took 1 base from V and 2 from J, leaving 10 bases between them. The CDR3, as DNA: TGTGCCAGCAGCTTAGGCGCAGGGCACACAGATACGCAGTATTTT. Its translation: CASSLGAGHTDTQYF.